This TCR beta chain was found in a study of regulatory T cells in long-lasting Graves disease. The study, taken as a whole, reports: Clonotypes that were public and shared totalled approximately 2,800 in persistent patients versus 800 to 1,000 in new patients.

The time point: persistent/refractory GD, antithyroid drugs over 5 years with positive TRAb. The TCR library was prepared using RNA isolated from PBMCs. Building the TCR beta libraries relied on iRepertoire HTBI primers, and CDR3 regions underwent Arm-PCR. TCRdb used MiXCR to reprocess the multiplex PCR reads, holding one entry per CDR3 protein. The sample includes 300,000 to 400,000 distinct CDR3 sequences, around a fifth of them seen just once. Ten or more counts support this clonotype. Its specificity is not known. The sequence was obtained from a female donor with Graves disease. The sequencing here drew on peripheral blood mononuclear cells (PBMCs), taken when the disease was refractory, from a patient treated with antithyroid drugs.

This CDR3 is CASTHAARGNSPLHF. CDR3 nucleotide sequence: TGTGCCAGCACTCACGCCGCCAGGGGTAATTCACCCCTCCACTTT. J is TRBJ1-6 and V is TRBV12-3 or TRBV12-4; tentatively, D is TRBD1 (6 bases). The V and J ends lost 7 bases and 6 bases respectively, with 16 bases between them. There are 15 residues in the CDR3.